This T cell receptor beta chain was sequenced for a study of human T cells and chemical hapten exposure. Study-level information: On the upper back, patch tests were applied with 0.01% DPC and read at 6 days.

Individual cDNA molecules in this library carried unique molecular identifiers. TCRdb re-analysed the RACE reads in MiXCR, keeping a single row per CDR3 protein. Of around 60,000 distinct CDR3 sequences listed, approximately 6.7% are singletons. Findings and caveats of the study: Donors' alopecia may make their immune response differ from healthy people's.

This clonotype was recorded many times. Its antigen is not identified. Time point in this sample: pre-sensitization, week 0. The treatment denotes: therapeutic diphenylcyclopropenone sensitization with weekly scalp DPC. The authors' total RNA extraction used unfractionated whole blood. From germline, CDR1 is SGHRS and CDR2 YFSETQ. The CDR3 contains 17 residues. The V gene lost 4 bases and the J gene lost 0 bases, with 14 bases spanning the gap. This clonotype originated in a woman aged 30 to 39 with alopecia areata. Some clones in this sample may be carry-over from other donors' samples. The chain links TRBV5-1 to TRBJ2-6; D possibly corresponds to TRBD2 (6 bases). Sequencing used whole blood, obtained in connection with sensitization to the hapten diphenylcyclopropenone (DPC). The CDR3 is CASSPGDHLSGANVLTF. The CDR3 nucleotides are TGCGCCAGCAGCCCGGGAGACCACCTCTCTGGGGCCAACGTCCTGACTTTC.